This TCR beta chain appears in the sequencing data of a study of CD8 T cells in Susac syndrome. The authors carried out high-throughput sequencing of TCR beta. They applied it to CD8+ and CD4+ T cells obtained from blood. Reverse transcription of about 0.5 to 1 ug RNA used random hexamers. TCRdb fed the immunoSEQ multiplex PCR reads into MiXCR, producing one record per CDR3 protein. The table records 250,000 to 300,000 distinct CDR3 sequences, about 88% of them present only once. Sequencing was carried out using CD8+ T cells from PBMCs. This TCR was sampled from a human donor with multiple sclerosis.

The CDR3 region is CSAREPFQGWRENEGDTQYF. In DNA, the CDR3 is TGCAGTGCTAGAGAGCCATTCCAAGGATGGCGGGAGAACGAGGGAGATACGCAGTATTTT. The J gene is TRBJ2-3, the V gene TRBV20-1; 7 nucleotides line up with TRBD2. CDR3 size: 20 residues. The V gene's germline CDR1 is DFQATT and CDR2 SNEGSKA (reference sequence). V lost 0 bases to trimming and J lost 5 bases; unmatched junction nucleotides: 23.